The 16 T cell receptor beta chains presented below share a single source sample, sequenced in a study of chemoradiotherapy in HPV16-positive cancers. The assay was immunoSEQ multiplex PCR, and TCRdb's table has in-frame clones only and misses some. This sample carries roughly 15,000 clones, roughly 87% of them seen once, and the ten largest clones take around 4.5%. The sequenced sample was tumor tissue, obtained from a patient who underwent chemoradiotherapy. The receptors shown here come from a human donor with HPV-associated anogenital cancer.

This chain connects TRBV6-5 to TRBJ1-1, with D possibly TRBD1 on 6 matching bases. There are 14 residues in the CDR3. Looked up from germline, CDR1 is MNHEY and CDR2 is SVGAGI. V dropped 3 bases and J dropped 2 bases, with 10 bases sitting between them. CDR3 nucleotides: TGTGCCAGCAGTTATTGGGGGGCAAACACTGAAGCTTTCTTT. It encodes CASSYWGANTEAFF.

The V and J genes are TRBV11-3 and TRBJ1-5, with unresolved D. CDR3 length equals 13 residues. CDR1 and CDR2 (germline): SGHNT, YENEEA. Trimming pared 3 bases from V and 4 bases from J, leaving 7 bases between. For the CDR3, the DNA is TGTGCCAGCAGCTTGAGTTCGAATCAGCCCCAGCATTTT. Protein product: CASSLSSNQPQHF.

This sequence joins TRBV19 and TRBJ2-7; the match to TRBD2 covers 9 bases. V shed 6 bases and J 1 base; nucleotides not matched to a gene: 1. This CDR3 is 13 amino acids long. Germline CDR1 and CDR2: LNHDA and SQIVND (reference sequence). CDR3 coding DNA: TGTGCCAGTAGGCTAGCGGGATCCTACGAGCAGTACTTC. Residues: CASRLAGSYEQYF.

V and J are TRBV6-5 and TRBJ2-7; D is possibly TRBD2 (6 bases). Germline V CDR1 and CDR2: MNHEY, SVGAGI. V shed 7 bases and J shed 0 bases, with 16 bases lying between them. The length of the CDR3 is 15 residues. CDR3 nucleotides: TGTGCCAGCAACACAGTTTCTAGCGCCTCCTACGAGCAGTACTTC. Translated, it gives CASNTVSSASYEQYF.

The V and J genes are TRBV4-3 and TRBJ2-2; D unresolved. Trimming took 0 bases from V and 2 from J, leaving 10 bases between them. CDR1 is LGHNA and CDR2 is YSLEER in the germline V gene. The CDR3 length is 16 residues. CDR3 nucleotide sequence: TGCGCCAGCAGCCAAGACGCCCATATTAACACCGGGGAGCTGTTTTTT. It codes for CASSQDAHINTGELFF.

The CDR3 DNA reads as TGTGCCAGCAGCCTCACCGGGGAGCTGTTTTTT. Its translation is CASSLTGELFF. The rearrangement uses TRBV7-3 and TRBJ2-2; D gene uncertain. Trimming removed 5 bases from V and 4 bases from J, with 2 bases in between. The germline V gene has CDR1 SGHTA and CDR2 FQGTGA. The CDR3 runs to 11 residues.

The chain combines TRBV5-4 with TRBJ1-2; D is undetermined. Trimming pared 4 bases from V and 4 bases from J, leaving 11 bases between. Per germline, CDR1 SGHNT and CDR2 YYREEE (reference sequence). The CDR3 loop spans 13 amino acids. This CDR3 is CASSRREGYGYTF. In DNA form, the CDR3 reads TGTGCCAGCAGCCGAAGAGAGGGCTATGGCTACACCTTC.

This clone was observed a single time. V usage is TRBV6-1 and J usage is TRBJ2-7; D may be TRBD1 (6 bases). The CDR3 has 14 residues. The germline gives CDR1 MNHNS, CDR2 SASEGT. V was clipped by 4 bases and J by 3 bases, with 13 bases between them. The CDR3 nucleotides are TGTGCCAGCAGTGCCCAAGCGGACAGCTACGAGCAGTACTTC. Its translation: CASSAQADSYEQYF.

The chain combines TRBV9 with TRBJ1-5; no clear D. CDR1 is SGDLS and CDR2 is YYNGEE in the germline V gene. The V gene lost 2 bases and the J gene lost 0 bases, with 9 bases spanning the gap. This CDR3 comprises 15 residues. The CDR3 spells CASSVGQDSNQPQHF. The DNA of the CDR3 is TGTGCCAGCAGCGTTGGGCAGGATAGCAATCAGCCCCAGCATTTT.

The rearrangement links TRBV6-1 to TRBJ1-1; possibly TRBD1 for D (5 bases). The CDR3 totals 13 residues. Germline V CDR1 and CDR2: MNHNS, SASEGT. With 3 bases removed from V and 4 bases from J, the gap between germline ends came to 9 bases. The CDR3 is CASSEVRATEAFF. The CDR3 DNA reads TGTGCCAGCAGTGAGGTCAGGGCCACTGAAGCTTTCTTT.

This rearrangement joins TRBV7-6 to TRBJ2-7; 7 bases match TRBD1. Looked up from germline, CDR1 is SGHVS and CDR2 is FNYEAQ. CDR3 length: 14 residues. V dropped 1 base and J dropped 5; count of bases not matched to a gene: 5. The CDR3 region is CASSLVAGGDEQYF. Here the CDR3 DNA reads TGTGCCAGCAGCTTAGTAGCAGGGGGTGACGAGCAGTACTTC.

The V call is TRBV9, the J call TRBJ2-7; D is possibly TRBD2 (5 bases). The V and J ends lost 0 bases and 2 bases respectively, with 9 bases between them. Germline CDR1 reads SGDLS; CDR2 reads YYNGEE. The CDR3 spans 14 residues. CDR3 sequence (DNA): TGTGCCAGCAGCGTAGAACCGACTACCTACGAGCAGTACTTC. Its protein product is CASSVEPTTYEQYF.

For this clone: Germline and junction disagree at one end, which may indicate a read error. This chain joins TRBV6-1 and TRBJ1-4; 10 nucleotides agree with TRBD1. The germline CDR1 and CDR2 sequences are MNHNS and SASEGT. The CDR3 length is 15 residues. The CDR3 sequence: CASSPDRGRNGKLFF. CDR3 nucleotide sequence: TGTGCCAGCAGCCCTGACAGGGGGCGGAATGGAAAACTGTTTTTT.

The chain recombines TRBV9 with TRBJ1-2, with D unresolved. V gave up 0 bases and J gave up 7 bases, with 7 bases separating them. Germline V CDR1 and CDR2: SGDLS, YYNGEE. The CDR3 is made up of 12 amino acids. The CDR3 loop reads CASSVGLGGYTF. CDR3 DNA: TGTGCCAGCAGCGTAGGATTGGGTGGCTACACCTTC.

This clone appeared a single time. The chain combines TRBV6-1 with TRBJ2-1, with D tentatively TRBD2 (5 bases). V lost 6 bases, J lost 3 bases, and 9 bases lay in between. Germline-derived CDR1 and CDR2 are MNHNS and SASEGT. This CDR3 spans 13 amino acids. The CDR3 here is CASSPRDYNEQFF. In nucleotides, the CDR3 is TGTGCCAGCAGCCCCCGGGACTACAATGAGCAGTTCTTC.

The chain is built from TRBV6-5 and TRBJ1-6; 7 bases agree with TRBD1. Per germline, CDR1 MNHEY and CDR2 SVGAGI. Trimming at V came to 7 bases and at J to 10 bases, leaving 10 bases not matched to a gene. The CDR3 is 14 amino acids. CDR3 in DNA: TGTGCCAGCATGCCTCGACAGGGTAACTCACCCCTCCACTTT. Encoded protein: CASMPRQGNSPLHF.